The 9 T cell receptor beta chains reported below all come from one sample, sequenced in a study of blood T cell repertoires in COVID-19. Assay: immunoSEQ multiplex PCR; the TCRdb copy retains only in-frame clones and omits some. The sample yields 65,000 to 100,000 clones, around 88% seen once. The sequenced material came from peripheral blood. The source is an elderly woman with acute or convalescent COVID-19.

The chain has TRBV4-1 and TRBJ1-6, with 7 bases matching TRBD1. J was trimmed by 9 bases and V by 1 base; bases with no gene match: 9. The CDR3 has 16 residues. Germline V gene lookup returns CDR1 MGHRA and CDR2 YSYEKL. CDR3 loop: CASSQGPTGQGSPLHF. The CDR3 DNA reads TGCGCCAGCAGCCAAGGACCGACAGGGCAAGGTTCACCCCTCCACTTT.

The chain is built from TRBV12-3 or TRBV12-4 and TRBJ1-3, with no clear D. V gave up 9 bases and J gave up 2 bases, with 8 bases separating them. This CDR3 contains 12 residues. The CDR3 is CASSGAGNTIYF. Here the CDR3 DNA reads TGTGCCAGTTCCGGGGCTGGAAACACCATATATTTT.

The table lists this clone with a few counts. The J gene is TRBJ2-7, the V gene TRBV7-9; tentatively, D is TRBD2 (6 bases). This CDR3 region has 15 residues. Germline loops: CDR1 SEHNR, CDR2 FQNEAQ (reference sequence). The germline V and J ends were trimmed by 1 base and 3 bases, with 13 bases remaining between them. CDR3 nucleotides: TGTGCCAGCAGCTTAGAGGCAGCCGGGAGCTACGAGCAGTACTTC. It is translated as CASSLEAAGSYEQYF.

The rearrangement links TRBV7-2 to TRBJ2-4, with 8 bases fitting TRBD1. J lost 0 bases, V lost 5 bases, and 12 bases had no gene match. Germline V gene sequence: CDR1 SGHTA, CDR2 FQGNSA. This CDR3 is 18 amino acids long. The CDR3 protein is CASSLRTGMNLAKNIQYF. In DNA, the CDR3 is TGTGCCAGCAGCCTTAGGACAGGGATGAACCTAGCCAAAAACATTCAGTACTTC.

The rearrangement links TRBV7-3 to TRBJ2-7; 7 nucleotides line up with TRBD2. This CDR3 region has 15 residues. After removal of 3 bases from V and 1 base from J, the junction contained 6 bases not matched to a gene. CDR1 is SGHTA and CDR2 is FQGTGA in the germline V gene. In nucleotides, the CDR3 is TGTGCCAGCAGCTTGTATGGGGGAGGGTCCTACGAGCAGTACTTC. It yields the protein CASSLYGGGSYEQYF.

The chain combines TRBV3-1 (or the pseudogene TRBV3-2) with TRBJ2-3, with 9 bases fitting TRBD2. Unmatched junction bases numbered 4, after V lost 3 bases and J lost 6 bases. Looked up from germline, CDR1 is LGHDT and CDR2 is YNNKEL (reference sequence). CDR3 length: 14 residues. The CDR3 is CASSHSSGVDTQYF. CDR3 bases: TGTGCCAGCAGCCACTCTAGCGGGGTTGATACGCAGTATTTT.

This chain joins TRBV6-6 and TRBJ2-7, with 7 bases that match TRBD2. The CDR3 is made up of 14 amino acids. With 6 bases clipped from V and 0 bases from J, the junction kept 5 bases outside the gene matches. The germline CDR1 and CDR2 sequences are MNHNY and SVGAGI (reference sequence). This CDR3 reads CASRREGLSYEQYF. The CDR3, as DNA: TGTGCCAGCAGGAGGGAGGGTCTCTCCTACGAGCAGTACTTC.

The V gene is TRBV5-8, the J gene TRBJ2-3; 12 nucleotides align to TRBD2. Trimming removed 1 base from V and 0 bases from J; junction bases left unmatched: 12. The CDR3 length is 20 residues. Germline CDR1 reads SGHTS; CDR2 reads YDEGEE. CDR3 sequence: CASSLSGLAGRLSSTDTQYF. The CDR3 DNA is TGTGCCAGCAGCTTGTCCGGACTAGCGGGGCGTCTTTCTAGCACAGATACGCAGTATTTT.

The chain uses TRBV11-2 and TRBJ1-1, with D hard to call. CDR1 is SGHAT and CDR2 is FQNNGV in the germline V gene. V dropped 3 bases and J dropped 4 bases, with 6 bases sitting between them. This CDR3 region has 12 residues. The CDR3 bases are TGTGCCAGCAGCTTTCTGAGCACTGAAGCTTTCTTT. It codes for CASSFLSTEAFF.